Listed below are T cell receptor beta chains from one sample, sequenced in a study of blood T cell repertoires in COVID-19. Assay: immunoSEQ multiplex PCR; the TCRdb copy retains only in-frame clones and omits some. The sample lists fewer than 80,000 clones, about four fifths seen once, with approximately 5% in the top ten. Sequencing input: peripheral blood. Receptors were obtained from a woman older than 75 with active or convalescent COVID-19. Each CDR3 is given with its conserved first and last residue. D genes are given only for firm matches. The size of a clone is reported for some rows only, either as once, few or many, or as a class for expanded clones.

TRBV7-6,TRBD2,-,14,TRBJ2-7,CASSKSGSAYEQYF,TGTGCCAGCAGCAAGAGCGGGAGTGCCTACGAGCAGTACTTC
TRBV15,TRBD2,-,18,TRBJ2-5,CATSRGAGGIPRQETQYF,TGTGCCACCAGCAGAGGAGCGGGGGGAATCCCCCGGCAAGAGACCCAGTACTTC
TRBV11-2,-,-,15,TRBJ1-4,CASSLERGSNEKLFF,TGTGCCAGCAGCTTAGAACGGGGTTCTAATGAAAAACTGTTTTTT
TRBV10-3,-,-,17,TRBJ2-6,CAISGSSSGVGANVLTF,TGTGCCATCAGTGGTTCTTCGTCAGGGGTTGGGGCCAACGTCCTGACTTTC
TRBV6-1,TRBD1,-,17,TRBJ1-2,CASSDAGTGEVWYGYTF,TGTGCCAGCAGTGACGCCGGGACAGGGGAAGTTTGGTATGGCTACACCTTC
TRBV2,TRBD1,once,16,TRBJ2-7,CASSLNVGQGTYEQYF,TGTGCCAGTTCACTTAATGTGGGACAGGGAACCTACGAGCAGTACTTC
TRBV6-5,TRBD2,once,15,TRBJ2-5,CASSPGLAGRETQYF,TGTGCCAGCAGTCCCGGACTAGCGGGGAGAGAGACCCAGTACTTC
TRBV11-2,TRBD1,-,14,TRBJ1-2,CASSFDRGSYGYTF,TGTGCCAGCAGCTTTGACAGGGGGAGCTATGGCTACACCTTC
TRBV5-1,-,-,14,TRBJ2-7,CASRPGGGSNEQYF,TGCGCCAGCAGACCTGGGGGCGGGAGTAACGAGCAGTACTTC
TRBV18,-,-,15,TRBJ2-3,CASSPPRLEADTQYF,TGTGCCAGCTCACCTCCCAGACTAGAAGCAGATACGCAGTATTTT
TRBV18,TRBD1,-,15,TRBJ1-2,CASSRTGTGNGGYTF,TGTGCCAGCTCACGAACCGGGACAGGGAATGGCGGCTACACCTTC
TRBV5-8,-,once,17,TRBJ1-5,CASSLRAGMGSNQPQHF,TGTGCCAGCAGCTTGCGGGCAGGGATGGGAAGCAATCAGCCCCAGCATTTT
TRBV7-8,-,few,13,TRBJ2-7,CASSSYLSYEQYF,TGTGCCAGCAGCTCCTACTTGAGCTACGAGCAGTACTTC
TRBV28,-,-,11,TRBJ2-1,CASSLRFEQFF,TGTGCCAGCAGTTTGCGGTTTGAGCAGTTCTTC